The subject of this entry is one T cell receptor beta chain. TCRdb fed the reads into MiXCR, producing one record per CDR3 protein. Of fewer than 400,000 distinct CDR3 sequences listed, less than 20% are singletons. These data originate in a study of T cell repertoires in cytomegalovirus infection. Germline-derived CDR1 and CDR2 are MNHEY and SMNVEV (reference sequence). V was clipped by 6 bases and J by 0 bases, with 12 bases between them. This CDR3 contains 16 residues. The V gene is TRBV27, the J gene TRBJ1-6; D unclear. This sequence was found in a human donor in good health (CMV status not recorded). Some clones in this sample may be carry-over from other donors' samples. Sequencing was done on a sample of PBMCs. For the CDR3, the DNA is TGTGCCAGCAGCCCCTACGCGGTCTCCTATAATTCACCCCTCCACTTT. This translates into CASSPYAVSYNSPLHF.